The clone carrying this T cell receptor beta chain occurred a few times. The antigen is undetermined. V lost 1 base, J lost 8 bases, and 7 bases stayed unmatched. Germline CDR1 reads SGHTA; CDR2 reads FQGNSA. CDR3 size: 16 residues. Points from the study as a whole: In terms of TCR gene usage, tumor memory CD4+ T cells clustered together with blood and lymph node memory CD4+ cells, as well as with lymph node naive CD4+ cells. Whole repertoires were not studied in the larger cohort, only one V-J beta rearrangement.

The memory fraction was CD4+CD45RO+CD25- cells. After constant-region reverse-primer amplification, full-length variable regions underwent semi-nested PCR with Nested Universal Primer A. Each CDR3 protein gets one entry after TCRdb re-called the 5' RACE reads with MiXCR. The data contain some 6,000 distinct CDR3 sequences, around 60% of them singletons. This sequence was found in a female donor with breast cancer. The chain recombines TRBV7-2 with TRBJ2-1, with TRBD2 identical over 11 bases. The sequencing sample was made of tumor-infiltrating memory CD4+ T cells sorted from the breast tumor. The subset is: memory CD4+ T cells, CD4+CD45RO+CD25-. The CDR3 loop reads CASSLVSSGGWDEQFF. CDR3 DNA: TGTGCCAGCAGCTTAGTCTCTAGCGGGGGGTGGGATGAGCAGTTCTTC.